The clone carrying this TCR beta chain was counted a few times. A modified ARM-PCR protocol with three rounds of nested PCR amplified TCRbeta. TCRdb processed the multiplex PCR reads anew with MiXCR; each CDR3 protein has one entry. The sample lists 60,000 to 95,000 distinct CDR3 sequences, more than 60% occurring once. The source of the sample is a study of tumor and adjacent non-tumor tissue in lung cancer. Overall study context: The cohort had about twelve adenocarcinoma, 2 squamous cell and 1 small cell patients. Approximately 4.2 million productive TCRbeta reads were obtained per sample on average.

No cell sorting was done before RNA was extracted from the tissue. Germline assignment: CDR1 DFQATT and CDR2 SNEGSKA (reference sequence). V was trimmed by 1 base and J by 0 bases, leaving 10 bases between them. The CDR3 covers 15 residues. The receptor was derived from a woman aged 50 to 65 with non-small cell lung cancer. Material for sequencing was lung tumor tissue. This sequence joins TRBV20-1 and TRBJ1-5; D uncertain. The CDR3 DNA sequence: TGCAGTGCTAGAGTGGCCAAACATAGCAATCAGCCCCAGCATTTT. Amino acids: CSARVAKHSNQPQHF.